This T cell receptor (beta chain) is drawn from a study of chemoradiotherapy in HPV16-positive cancers. Overall study: A couple of HPV16-positive patients' cells yielded candidate HPV-specific clones and common motifs. Study-level points and caveats: HPV-specific T cells were functionally defined from only a couple of HPV16-positive patients. Non-HPV-specific T cells did not expand in tumors during treatment, whereas candidate HPV-specific clones and E7-related motifs did.

Points on this clone: No antigen is known for it.

Sequencing used immunoSEQ multiplex PCR; TCRdb keeps in-frame clones, though not all of them. The table has over a thousand clones, over 75% seen once. Samples were taken several times over chemoradiotherapy. Sequenced material: tumor tissue, taken from a patient who underwent chemoradiotherapy. The receptor comes from a human donor with HPV-associated anogenital cancer.

The CDR3 here is CAWSLRGPTEAFF. The CDR3 DNA is TGTGCCTGGAGCCTACGCGGTCCCACTGAAGCTTTCTTT. The genes are TRBV30 and TRBJ1-1; unclear D gene. Trimming removed 3 bases from V and 4 bases from J, with 12 bases in between. CDR3 length: 13 residues. Germline CDR1 GTSNPN, CDR2 SVGIG (reference sequence).